This T cell receptor beta chain was recovered during a study of blood T cell repertoires in COVID-19. Study context: The study drew acute and convalescent COVID-19 samples from the United States, Italy and Spain. PBMCs, B-cell-depleted T cells, or T cells provided the cDNA or gDNA that made up the material.

Original processing methods: It was from reference gene primer amplification that nucleated cell counts were estimated. Using immunoSEQ multiplex PCR, the repertoire was profiled, and TCRdb retains in-frame clones only, with some absent. The DNA was the basis for D and trimming; V, J and clone size are from that table. The sample carries roughly 87,000 clones, about four fifths recorded once. This clone was detected only a few times. Specimen: peripheral blood. The receptor was isolated from a woman between 55 and 75 years old with acute or convalescent COVID-19.

CDR3 amino acids: CASSIASGITDTQYF. The CDR3 bases are TGTGCCAGTAGTATTGCCAGCGGGATCACAGATACGCAGTATTTT. This chain links TRBV19 with TRBJ2-3, with 7 bases fitting TRBD2. Germline V gene lookup returns CDR1 LNHDA and CDR2 SQIVND (reference sequence). V was clipped by 3 bases and J by 2 bases; unmatched bases: 5. The CDR3 sequence is 15 residues long.